This T cell receptor (beta chain) was identified during a study of CD8 T cells in Susac syndrome. With random hexamers, 0.5 to 1 ug RNA was reverse transcribed. TCR beta CDR3 was amplified by immunoSEQ covering 54 Vbeta and 13 Jbeta. TCRdb called the immunoSEQ multiplex PCR reads again in MiXCR, with one record for every CDR3 protein. The table includes about 280,000 distinct CDR3 sequences, approximately 85% detected once. The V gene's germline CDR1 is MRHNA and CDR2 SNTAGT. The CDR3 totals 13 residues. Trimming took off 2 bases at V and 4 bases at J, with 5 bases between the two ends. Study conclusions and caveats: The number of individuals included in the study's TCR sequencing and HLA analysis was acknowledged as relatively small.

Points on this clonotype: What it binds is unknown.

Sequencing of TCR beta was undertaken in CD8+ and CD4+ T cells derived from blood. The CD8+ and CD4+ T cells were isolated magnetically using a negative isolation approach, whereas the TEMRA cells were enriched by FACS. This sequence joins TRBV6-4 and TRBJ2-2, with unresolved D. The sequenced sample consisted of CD8+ T cells from PBMCs. This sequence was found in a human donor with multiple sclerosis. The CDR3 loop is CASSDVVTGELFF. The CDR3 DNA sequence: TGTGCCAGCAGTGACGTCGTCACCGGGGAGCTGTTTTTT.